This T cell receptor (beta chain) was recorded in a study of blood T cell repertoires in COVID-19. Overall study: Acute and convalescent COVID-19 specimens originated in the United States, Italy and Spain. Nucleic acid was either cDNA or gDNA, and it came from T cells, B-cell-depleted T cells, or PBMCs.

In the original processing: It was from reference gene primer amplification that nucleated cell counts were estimated. Profiled with immunoSEQ multiplex PCR; TCRdb holds only in-frame clones, not every one. That table is the source of V, J and clone size, and D and trimming were worked out from the DNA. The data contain a few hundred thousand clones, 80% to 90% of them singletons. Germline V gives CDR1 SGDLS, CDR2 YYNGEE. Trimming removed 0 bases at V and 6 bases at J, with 11 bases between. This CDR3 has 14 residues. The clonotype comes from a woman aged 45-60 years who had recovered from COVID-19. The rearrangement joins TRBV9 to TRBJ2-3; weak D call: TRBD1 (6 bases). Sequencing was done on a sample of peripheral blood. In DNA form, the CDR3 reads TGTGCCAGCAGCGTAGACAGGGTTCCCGATACGCAGTATTTT. Translation: CASSVDRVPDTQYF.